This T cell receptor (beta chain) was recorded in a study of chemoradiotherapy in HPV16-positive cancers. Samples were taken several times over chemoradiotherapy. General study findings and limits: For HPV16-positive patients, expanding HPV-responsive T cells associated with longer recurrence-free survival. Candidate HPV-specific clones and E7-related TCR motifs grew in tumor during treatment.

Some clones are missing from TCRdb's copy, which holds only in-frame ones; the method was immunoSEQ multiplex PCR. Of 15,000 to 20,000 clones in the sample, around four fifths were seen once. Comments on this clone: Its antigen remains unidentified.

This CDR3 is built from 18 residues. Germline V gives CDR1 SGHRS, CDR2 YFSETQ. V was pared by 3 bases and J by 1 base, with 8 bases of the junction left unmatched. The clonotype was recovered from a human donor with HPV-associated anogenital cancer. The chain carries TRBV5-1 and TRBJ2-2, with 11 positions matching TRBD2. This material consisted of blood, taken from a patient who underwent chemoradiotherapy. The CDR3 sequence: CASSSLTSGGQNTGELFF. CDR3 in DNA: TGCGCCAGCAGCTCCCTTACTAGCGGGGGACAGAACACCGGGGAGCTGTTTTTT.